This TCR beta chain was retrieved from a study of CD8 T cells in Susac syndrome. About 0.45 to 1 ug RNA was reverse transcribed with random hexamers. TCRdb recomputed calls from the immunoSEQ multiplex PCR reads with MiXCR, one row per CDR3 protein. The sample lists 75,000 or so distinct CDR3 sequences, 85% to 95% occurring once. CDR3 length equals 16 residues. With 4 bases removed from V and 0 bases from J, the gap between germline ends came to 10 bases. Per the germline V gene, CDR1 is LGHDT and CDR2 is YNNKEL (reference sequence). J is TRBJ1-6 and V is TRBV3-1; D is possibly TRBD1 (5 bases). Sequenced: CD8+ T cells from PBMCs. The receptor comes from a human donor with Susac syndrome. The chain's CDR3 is CASSPRGSSYNSPLHF. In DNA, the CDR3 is TGTGCCAGCAGCCCAAGGGGCAGCTCCTATAATTCACCCCTCCACTTT. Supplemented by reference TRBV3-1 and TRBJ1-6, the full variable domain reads DTAVSQTPKYLVTQMGNDKSIKCEQNLGHDTMYWYKQDSKKFLKIMFSYNNKELIINETVPNRFSPKSPDKAHLNLHINSLELGDSAVYFCASSPRGSSYNSPLHFGNGTRLTVT.